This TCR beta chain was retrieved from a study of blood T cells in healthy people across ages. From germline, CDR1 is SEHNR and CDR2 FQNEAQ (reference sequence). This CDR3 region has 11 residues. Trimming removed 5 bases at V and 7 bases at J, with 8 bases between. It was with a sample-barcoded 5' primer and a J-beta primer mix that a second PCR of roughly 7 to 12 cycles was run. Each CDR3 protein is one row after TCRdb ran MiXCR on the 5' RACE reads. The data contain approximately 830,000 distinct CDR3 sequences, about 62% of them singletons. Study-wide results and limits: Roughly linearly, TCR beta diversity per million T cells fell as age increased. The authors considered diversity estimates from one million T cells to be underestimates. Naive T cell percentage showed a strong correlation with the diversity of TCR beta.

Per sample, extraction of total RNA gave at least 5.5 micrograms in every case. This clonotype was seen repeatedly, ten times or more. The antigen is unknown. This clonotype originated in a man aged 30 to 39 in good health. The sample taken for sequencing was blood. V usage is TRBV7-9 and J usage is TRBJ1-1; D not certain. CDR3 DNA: TGTGCCAGCAGCCGGACGGGTGAAGCTTTCTTT. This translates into CASSRTGEAFF.